Listed below are T cell receptor beta chains from one sample, sequenced in a study of blood T cell repertoires in COVID-19. Sequencing used immunoSEQ multiplex PCR; TCRdb keeps in-frame clones, though not all of them. The sample shows roughly 84,000 clones, around 82% of them seen only once. Specimen: peripheral blood. All receptors derive from a man aged 55 to 69 with COVID-19, enrolled during active disease. Both conserved end residues are part of each CDR3. Each record gives: V gene, clone size, D gene, J gene, CDR3 DNA, CDR3 protein. The D gene is left open where the match is weak. Clone size, where shown, is once, few, many, or a class for clones that have expanded.

TRBV19	once	NA	TRBJ2-2	TGTGCCACTCCTGCTTCAGGGGCTGATGAGTACACCGGGGAGCTGTTTTTT	CATPASGADEYTGELFF
TRBV7-2	NA	NA	TRBJ2-7	TGTGCCAGCAGCCCCCCTGGCATCGCCTACGAGCAGTACTTC	CASSPPGIAYEQYF
TRBV7-8	NA	NA	TRBJ1-2	TGTGCCAGCAGCTTAGACGGCACCCGGGAGGGCTACACCTTC	CASSLDGTREGYTF
TRBV2	NA	NA	TRBJ1-2	TGTGCCAGCAGTGAAGCGTCAATAGCTAACTATGGCTACACCTTC	CASSEASIANYGYTF
TRBV4-2	NA	NA	TRBJ2-5	TGTGCCAGCAGCCAAGATACGGCAGGGAAAGAGACCCAGTACTTC	CASSQDTAGKETQYF
TRBV5-1	NA	TRBD1	TRBJ2-7	TGCGCCAGCAGCTTGTGGACAGGGACCACCTACGAGCAGTACTTC	CASSLWTGTTYEQYF
TRBV7-8	NA	TRBD2	TRBJ2-7	TGTGCCAGCAGCGGTACTAGCGGGGTGTACGAGCAGTACTTC	CASSGTSGVYEQYF
TRBV27	NA	NA	TRBJ2-2	TGTGCCAGCAGTTTACGTCCCTTGGGGCCAAACACCGGGGAGCTGTTTTTT	CASSLRPLGPNTGELFF
TRBV18	NA	NA	TRBJ2-1	TGTGCCAGCTCACTTTTTTCTTCAGGAACCTCCTACAATGAGCAGTTCTTC	CASSLFSSGTSYNEQFF
TRBV5-1	once	NA	TRBJ2-7	TGCGCCAGCAGCTATACAGGTTTCGACAACTCCTACGAGCAGTACTTC	CASSYTGFDNSYEQYF
TRBV7-9	NA	TRBD2	TRBJ2-7	TGTGCCAGCAGCTCGGGACTAGCGCCCGACGAGCAGTACTTC	CASSSGLAPDEQYF
TRBV2	NA	NA	TRBJ2-2	TGTGCCAGCACCCTAGGTCCCGGGGAGCTGTTTTTT	CASTLGPGELFF
TRBV7-9	NA	TRBD1	TRBJ2-3	TGTGCCAGCAGCATCCGGGACAGGGGAATTTCGGATACGCAGTATTTT	CASSIRDRGISDTQYF
TRBV14	NA	NA	TRBJ1-2	TGTGCCAGCAGTGGCCTTGAGTCAGGTGGCTACACCTTC	CASSGLESGGYTF
TRBV5-1	NA	TRBD2	TRBJ2-5	TGCGCCAGCAGCTGGACCGGACTAGCCCAAGAGACCCAGTACTTC	CASSWTGLAQETQYF
TRBV5-4	NA	TRBD1	TRBJ1-2	TGTGCCAGCAGCTCCCGACAGGGCCTCTATGGCTACACCTTC	CASSSRQGLYGYTF
TRBV30	few	TRBD2	TRBJ2-1	TGTGCCTGGGGGCGGGAGAGAAATGAGCAGTTCTTC	CAWGRERNEQFF
TRBV7-9	few	NA	TRBJ2-7	TGTGCCAGCAGCTTAGCGCGGGGTTACTACGAGCAGTACTTC	CASSLARGYYEQYF
TRBV4-2	NA	TRBD1	TRBJ2-2	TGTGCCAGCAGCCATTCGACAGGGGGCGACACCGGGGAGCTGTTTTTT	CASSHSTGGDTGELFF
TRBV12-3/TRBV12-4	NA	TRBD1	TRBJ1-1	TGTGCCAGCAGTACAGGGGGCTGGGCTGAAGCTTTCTTT	CASSTGGWAEAFF
TRBV27	NA	NA	TRBJ2-6	TGTGCCAGCAGTTTGAGAAGCGCCGGGGCCAACGTCCTGACTTTC	CASSLRSAGANVLTF
TRBV19	once	NA	TRBJ2-5	TGTGCCAGTAGTATTACCTCGCGGCAGGGAGGGACCCAGTACTTC	CASSITSRQGGTQYF
TRBV6-1	NA	TRBD1	TRBJ2-7	TGTGCCAGCAGTGAAGCGAGGGGACAGCCCTACGAGCAGTACTTC	CASSEARGQPYEQYF
TRBV27	NA	NA	TRBJ2-1	TGTGCCAGCATGCGGCTGACCTACAATGAGCAGTTCTTC	CASMRLTYNEQFF
TRBV5-4	NA	NA	TRBJ1-3	TGTGCCAGCAGCTCGAGGCCAGGGATTTCTGGAAACACCATATATTTT	CASSSRPGISGNTIYF
TRBV25-1	NA	TRBD1	TRBJ2-3	TGTGCCAGCAGTGGGACAGGGGAGAGCACAGATACGCAGTATTTT	CASSGTGESTDTQYF
TRBV2	few	NA	TRBJ1-3	TGTGCCAGCAGTGCCGGGAACTCTGGAAACACCATATATTTT	CASSAGNSGNTIYF
TRBV6-6	NA	TRBD1	TRBJ2-6	TGTGCCAGCAGTCTCGGAGAACGGACAGGGTCTGGGGCCAACGTCCTGACTTTC	CASSLGERTGSGANVLTF
TRBV7-2	NA	NA	TRBJ2-7	TGTGCCAGCAGCTTACGGCCAGGGAAGGACGAGCAGTACTTC	CASSLRPGKDEQYF
TRBV19	NA	NA	TRBJ2-5	TGTGCCAGTAGTTTGAGGGGGTACCAAGAGACCCAGTACTTC	CASSLRGYQETQYF
TRBV3-1/TRBV3-2	NA	NA	TRBJ2-5	TGTGCCAGCAGCCAAACGATCTCCGGGGAGACCCAGTACTTC	CASSQTISGETQYF
TRBV7-9	NA	NA	TRBJ2-7	TGTGCCAGCAGCTTGACTGGATTCTACGAGCAGTACTTC	CASSLTGFYEQYF
TRBV6-5	NA	TRBD1	TRBJ1-1	TGTGCCAGCAGTTTATCAGACAGGGGGGGAACTGAAGCTTTCTTT	CASSLSDRGGTEAFF
TRBV24-1	NA	TRBD1	TRBJ2-3	TGTGCCACCAGTGGGTCCGGGACAGGCCTTAGCACAGATACGCAGTATTTT	CATSGSGTGLSTDTQYF
TRBV5-1	NA	TRBD1	TRBJ1-2	TGCGCCAGCAGCTTCACATCCGGGACAGGGGGACTGGATGGCTACACCTTC	CASSFTSGTGGLDGYTF
TRBV6-6	once	TRBD1	TRBJ2-2	TGTGCCAGCAGTCTCGCACCGGGACAGGGGGCGCCAGGGGAGCTGTTTTTT	CASSLAPGQGAPGELFF
TRBV14	many	NA	TRBJ2-2	TGTGCCAGCAGTCTTCGATTGGGGCAGAACACCGGGGAGCTGTTTTTT	CASSLRLGQNTGELFF
TRBV7-9	NA	NA	TRBJ1-1	TGTGCCAGCAGCCCGGGACTGCCGAACACTGAAGCTTTCTTT	CASSPGLPNTEAFF
TRBV6-5	NA	NA	TRBJ2-7	TGTGCCAGCAGCGCCCCCGACAGGACGACCTACGAGCAGTACTTC	CASSAPDRTTYEQYF
TRBV12-3/TRBV12-4	NA	NA	TRBJ1-2	TGTGCCAGCAGTCCTGACAGATTCTATGGCTACACCTTC	CASSPDRFYGYTF
TRBV10-3	NA	NA	TRBJ2-5	TGTGCCATCAGTGAGGGACTCGACCAAGAGACCCAGTACTTC	CAISEGLDQETQYF
TRBV25-1	NA	TRBD1	TRBJ1-1	TGTGCCAGCGCCGACAGGGTCAACTCTGAAGCTTTCTTT	CASADRVNSEAFF
TRBV25-1	NA	TRBD1	TRBJ2-3	TGTGCCAGCAGCCGGGACAGGGGCCGAGCCACAGATACGCAGTATTTT	CASSRDRGRATDTQYF
TRBV5-4	NA	NA	TRBJ2-1	TGTGCCAGCAGAAACGACCCAGGTACGGCAAATGAGCAGTTCTTC	CASRNDPGTANEQFF
TRBV6-5	NA	NA	TRBJ1-2	TGTGCCAGCAGACCTACAGGCCTACTCTTATCCGGCTACACCTTC	CASRPTGLLLSGYTF
TRBV6-6	many	NA	TRBJ1-1	TGTGCCAGCAGTGACGGGTATGGGTGGACTGAAGCTTTCTTT	CASSDGYGWTEAFF
TRBV30	NA	TRBD1	TRBJ2-5	TGTGCCTGGAGTCCCGGGACAGCCCAAGAGACCCAGTACTTC	CAWSPGTAQETQYF
TRBV27	NA	NA	TRBJ1-5	TGTGCCAGCAGTTTATCGGGGAGGGCTGTCGGTCAGCCCCAGCATTTT	CASSLSGRAVGQPQHF
TRBV27	NA	NA	TRBJ2-2	TGTGCCAGCAGCAATCCCTCGCGGGGGAACACCGGGGAGCTGTTTTTT	CASSNPSRGNTGELFF
TRBV6-2/TRBV6-3	NA	TRBD1	TRBJ1-3	TGTGCCAGCAGCCGACAGGGGAGAAACACCATATATTTT	CASSRQGRNTIYF
TRBV9	NA	NA	TRBJ2-5	TGTGCCAGCAGCGTAGAGGGGAAGGCTGAAGAGACCCAGTACTTC	CASSVEGKAEETQYF
TRBV6-4	NA	NA	TRBJ2-2	TGTGCCAGCAGTATCCACCGGGAGACCGGGGAGCTGTTTTTT	CASSIHRETGELFF
TRBV5-1	NA	TRBD1	TRBJ2-5	TGCGCCAGCAGCTTGAGGACAGGGGGCGCGGAGACCCAGTACTTC	CASSLRTGGAETQYF
TRBV30	once	TRBD1	TRBJ2-5	TGTGCCTGGAGTCGAGGGGGCCTGGAGACCCAGTACTTC	CAWSRGGLETQYF
TRBV7-2	NA	TRBD1	TRBJ1-2	TGTGCCAGCAGCTCAGGGGGAAATGGCTACACCTTC	CASSSGGNGYTF
TRBV12-3/TRBV12-4	NA	NA	TRBJ2-5	TGTGCCAGCAGTTTAGCCGGGGTAGAGACCCAGTACTTC	CASSLAGVETQYF
TRBV3-1/TRBV3-2	few	NA	TRBJ1-5	TGTGCCAGCAGCCAAGGGTCGGTTAGCAATCAGCCCCAGCATTTT	CASSQGSVSNQPQHF
TRBV10-3	once	NA	TRBJ2-3	TGTGCCATCGGGGCCGGGACTCACGCTAGCACAGATACGCAGTATTTT	CAIGAGTHASTDTQYF
TRBV7-7	NA	NA	TRBJ2-5	TGTGCTAGCAGCTTAGAAAGATCAGGGCGAGAGACCCAGTACTTC	CASSLERSGRETQYF